This T cell receptor beta chain stems from a study of CD8 T cells in ankylosing spondylitis. The length of the CDR3 is 15 residues. The germline gives CDR1 SEHNR, CDR2 FQNEAQ (reference sequence). Trimming at V came to 1 base and at J to 3 bases, leaving 1 base not matched to a gene. The table lists this clonotype with many counts. Its specificity is unknown. TCRdb called the 5' RACE reads again in MiXCR, with one record for every CDR3 protein. The table records about 160,000 distinct CDR3 sequences, around 9.6% of them present only once. Findings and limits, study-wide: Researchers reportedly found disease-linked clones significantly enriched in matched ankylosing spondylitis synovial fluid. Peripheral blood samples showed relatively rare disease-linked clones, and these clones were CD8+. Seemingly characteristic of ankylosing spondylitis blood was a TCR beta motif consisting of under 10 highly homologous variants.

This TCR came from a female donor with ankylosing spondylitis or in good health (not recorded which). This rearrangement joins TRBV7-9 to TRBJ2-1, with 9 bases matching TRBD2. Sequencing was performed on blood, either unsorted or a sorted T cell fraction (not recorded which). Here the CDR3 reads CASSLGTSDYNEQFF. For the CDR3, the DNA is TGTGCCAGCAGCTTAGGGACTAGCGACTACAATGAGCAGTTCTTC.